Listed here are 13 T cell receptor beta chains from one sample, sequenced in a study of OX40 agonist ivuxolimab in advanced cancers. TCRdb's table, derived via immunoSEQ multiplex PCR, lists solely in-frame clones and lacks some. Among approximately 90,000 clones listed, roughly 89% were seen once. Sequencing was performed on CD4+ or CD8+ T cells sorted from blood, taken in a trial of the OX40 agonist ivuxolimab. The source is an adult with an advanced solid tumor such as melanoma, head and neck, liver or kidney cancer.

A remark on this clone: The same CDR3 is also encoded by other DNA sequences in this sample. The chain combines TRBV7-9 with TRBJ2-3, with a weak D call TRBD1 (5 bases). From germline, CDR1 is SEHNR and CDR2 FQNEAQ (reference sequence). There are 13 residues in the CDR3. V lost 6 bases and J lost 1, with 8 bases in between. CDR3 bases: TGTGCCAGCAGTCTAGGGGGCACAGATACGCAGTATTTT. Protein product: CASSLGGTDTQYF.

V gene TRBV5-1 combines with J gene TRBJ2-2; D possibly matches TRBD1 or TRBD2 (6 bases each). CDR3 length: 15 amino acids. Germline CDR1 reads SGHRS; CDR2 reads YFSETQ. V shed 3 bases and J shed 2 bases, with 11 bases lying between them. The DNA for the CDR3 is TGCGCCAGCAGCTGGCGGGACACCAACACCGGGGAGCTGTTTTTT. Translation gives CASSWRDTNTGELFF.

V is TRBV11-2 and J is TRBJ1-5; D call uncertain. Germline CDR1 and CDR2: SGHAT and FQNNGV. Trimming pared 1 base from V and 0 bases from J, leaving 7 bases between. The CDR3 totals 15 residues. The CDR3 spells CASSLGWGSNQPQHF. The CDR3 nucleotides read TGTGCCAGCAGCTTAGGATGGGGTAGCAATCAGCCCCAGCATTTT.

The V call is TRBV7-9, the J call TRBJ1-1; D gene ambiguous. V lost 2 bases, J lost 1 base, and 14 bases lay in between. Germline-derived CDR1 and CDR2 are SEHNR and FQNEAQ (reference sequence). CDR3 length equals 16 residues. CDR3 in amino acids: CASSLFGVLANTEAFF. CDR3 DNA: TGTGCCAGCAGCTTATTTGGGGTGCTGGCGAACACTGAAGCTTTCTTT.

The chain carries TRBV9 and TRBJ2-1; D is undetermined. The germline gives CDR1 SGDLS, CDR2 YYNGEE. V lost 4 bases to trimming and J lost 0 bases, with 14 bases between them. CDR3 length: 16 residues. The CDR3 is CASSLQTPSSYNEQFF. The DNA for the CDR3 is TGTGCCAGCAGCCTTCAGACGCCGAGCTCCTACAATGAGCAGTTCTTC. Filled out from reference TRBV9 and TRBJ2-1, the complete variable domain reads DSGVTQTPKHLITATGQRVTLRCSPRSGDLSVYWYQQSLDQGLQFLIQYYNGEERAKGNILERFSAQQFPDLHSELNLSSLELGDSALYFCASSLQTPSSYNEQFFGPGTRLTVL.

V usage is TRBV2 and J usage is TRBJ2-5, with 9 bases lining up with TRBD1. The V gene end was trimmed by 6 bases and the J gene end by 5 bases; junction bases not matched to a gene: 7. The CDR3 runs 14 residues. Germline V gene sequence: CDR1 SNHLY, CDR2 FYNNEI. The CDR3 region is CASSSQGAEETQYF. The CDR3 DNA is TGTGCCAGCAGCTCACAGGGGGCGGAGGAGACCCAGTACTTC.

The chain joins TRBV4-3 to TRBJ2-7, with 8 nucleotides matching TRBD2. This CDR3 contains 16 residues. The junction had 15 bases not matched to a gene; V was cut back by 4 bases and J by 7 bases. The V gene's germline CDR1 is LGHNA and CDR2 YSLEER. CDR3 residues: CASSPFPSGGAREQYF. The CDR3 DNA reads TGCGCCAGCAGCCCCTTTCCTTCGGGAGGGGCGAGAGAGCAGTACTTC.

The J gene is TRBJ2-5, the V gene TRBV27, with 7 bases lining up with TRBD1. The better agreement between TRBJ2-7 and the DNA end casts doubt on the J call. Per the germline V gene, CDR1 is MNHEY and CDR2 is SMNVEV (reference sequence). CDR3 length equals 13 residues. CDR3 sequence (DNA): TGTGCCGGACCCCGGGGACAGCCCTACGAGCAGTACTTC. Translated, it gives CAGPRGQPYEQYF.

The chain joins TRBV29-1 to TRBJ2-1; D unclear. From germline, CDR1 is SQVTM and CDR2 ANQGSEA. This CDR3 is 13 amino acids long. V was clipped by 6 bases and J by 0 bases, with 9 bases between them. CDR3 in amino acids: CSVYRSSYNEQFF. Here the CDR3 DNA reads TGCAGCGTGTACCGTAGCTCCTACAATGAGCAGTTCTTC.

This clone appeared a few times. This chain connects TRBV27 to TRBJ2-1; D is perhaps TRBD2 (6 bases). Deletions cut 4 bases from V and 8 bases from J, with 21 bases between. Germline CDR1 reads MNHEY; CDR2 reads SMNVEV (reference sequence). The CDR3 loop spans 16 amino acids. The CDR3 spells CASSSLAGLVFDEQFF. The CDR3 DNA sequence: TGTGCCAGCAGTTCCCTGGCGGGATTAGTTTTCGATGAGCAGTTCTTC.

The chain uses TRBV18 and TRBJ2-1; D uncertain. V was shortened by 3 bases and J by 6 bases, with 15 bases between the two germline ends. Germline-derived CDR1 and CDR2 are KGHSH and LQKENI. The CDR3 runs 15 residues. CDR3 sequence: CASSPPAEWGNEQFF. In DNA, the CDR3 is TGTGCCAGCTCACCGCCTGCTGAGTGGGGCAATGAGCAGTTCTTC. The entire variable domain, with the rest obtained from reference TRBV18 and TRBJ2-1, is as follows: NAGVMQNPRHLVRRRGQEARLRCSPMKGHSHVYWYRQLPEEGLKFMVYLQKENIIDESGMPKERFSAEFPKEGPSILRIQQVVRGDSAAYFCASSPPAEWGNEQFFGPGTRLTVL.

Only one count was recorded for this clone. The rearrangement uses TRBV7-8 and TRBJ2-5; a weak D match, TRBD2 (7 bases). The CDR3 runs 14 residues. Trimming took 11 bases from V and 1 from J, leaving 17 bases between them. Germline lookup yields CDR1 SGHVS and CDR2 FQNEAQ. The CDR3 sequence: CALGGRQIQETQYF. The DNA of the CDR3 is TGTGCCCTGGGGGGGCGGCAAATCCAAGAGACCCAGTACTTC.

The chain has TRBV7-2 and TRBJ1-5; D not certain. Trimming took 4 bases from V and 3 from J, leaving 7 bases between them. The CDR3 contains 13 residues. Germline CDR1 is SGHTA and CDR2 is FQGNSA. CDR3 sequence (DNA): TGTGCCAGCAGCTCTTATTCCAATCAGCCCCAGCATTTT. This gives the protein CASSSYSNQPQHF.